Listed below are T cell receptor beta chains from one sample, sequenced in a study of shared clonotypes between healthy human individuals. Generated by immunoSEQ multiplex PCR, the TCRdb table keeps only in-frame clones and is missing some. Among 2,500,000 or so clones listed, around 90% were seen once. The material sequenced was naive CD4+ T cells from PBMCs. The receptors here all came from a man younger than 35 in good health. Some clones in this sample may be carry-over from other donors' samples. CDR3s leave out the opening cysteine and the closing phenylalanine or tryptophan. A D gene is named only where the DNA matches it firmly.

v_gene: TRBV6-1; d_gene: TRBD1; CDR3aa: ASTRRQGTGELF
v_gene: TRBV18; d_gene: NA; CDR3aa: ASSRGSPDTQY
v_gene: TRBV9; d_gene: TRBD2; CDR3aa: ASSAGSGISYEQY
v_gene: TRBV7-8; d_gene: TRBD2; CDR3aa: ASSTPLAGSGLYEQY
v_gene: TRBV5-4; d_gene: TRBD2; CDR3aa: ASSWTSRYNEQF
v_gene: TRBV5-1; d_gene: NA; CDR3aa: ASSWGPPTNTEAF
v_gene: TRBV6-1; d_gene: TRBD2; CDR3aa: ASTASGTTGELF
v_gene: TRBV28; d_gene: NA; CDR3aa: ASTGTRVTQY
v_gene: TRBV28; d_gene: TRBD1; CDR3aa: ASSSSTGESQPQH
v_gene: TRBV30; d_gene: NA; CDR3aa: AWSKLGGGGKRGAEQF
v_gene: TRBV7-8; d_gene: NA; CDR3aa: ASSLFYNEQF
v_gene: TRBV7-2; d_gene: TRBD2; CDR3aa: ASSRGTSRTSTDTQY
v_gene: TRBV28; d_gene: NA; CDR3aa: ASSLWGSQREQY
v_gene: TRBV14; d_gene: NA; CDR3aa: ASSLQENTEAF
v_gene: TRBV4-1; d_gene: TRBD1; CDR3aa: ASSQEAERTGVLT
v_gene: TRBV9; d_gene: NA; CDR3aa: ASSPGVRNEKLF
v_gene: TRBV9; d_gene: TRBD2; CDR3aa: ASSVEGLAGVGETQY
v_gene: TRBV13; d_gene: NA; CDR3aa: ASSLGGGAGYEQY
v_gene: TRBV18; d_gene: TRBD2; CDR3aa: ASSRSSGSVGEQF
v_gene: TRBV5-1; d_gene: NA; CDR3aa: ASSFGSNTDTQY
v_gene: TRBV28; d_gene: TRBD1; CDR3aa: ASSLFVGQAQGAQH
v_gene: TRBV7-2; d_gene: NA; CDR3aa: ASSSKTGLGRNTIY
v_gene: TRBV6-5; d_gene: NA; CDR3aa: ASSLDRFYEQY
v_gene: TRBV30; d_gene: NA; CDR3aa: AGNRDKNSREQY
v_gene: TRBV5-1; d_gene: TRBD2; CDR3aa: ASSPEAGLVYEQY
v_gene: TRBV27; d_gene: TRBD2; CDR3aa: ASSRSSGRPQETQY
v_gene: TRBV27; d_gene: NA; CDR3aa: ASHTWNTQY